Here is one TCR beta chain with its context. Per the original methods: Estimation of nucleated cell counts was performed using reference gene primer amplification. Some clones are missing from TCRdb's copy, which holds only in-frame ones; the method was immunoSEQ multiplex PCR. The D gene and trimming were derived from the DNA, and the V and J assignments and clone size from that table. This repertoire shows some 350,000 clones, around 87% found once; its top ten account for approximately 6.2%. The record originates from a study of blood T cell repertoires in COVID-19. On the study more broadly: Samples taken during acute and convalescent COVID-19 were collected in the United States, Italy and Spain. T cells, B-cell-depleted T cells, or PBMCs supplied cDNA or gDNA.

Germline V gene data show CDR1 as SGHRS and CDR2 as YFSETQ. The CDR3 consists of 14 residues. V was pared by 0 bases and J by 2 bases, with 6 bases between. Sequenced: peripheral blood. This clonotype was obtained from a young man with active or convalescent COVID-19. The chain uses TRBV5-1 and TRBJ1-5; D gene uncertain. CDR3 nucleotide sequence: TGCGCCAGCAGCTTGGACAGTGGCAATCAGCCCCAGCATTTT. It is translated as CASSLDSGNQPQHF.